Sequencing of this T cell receptor beta chain was carried out in a study of human CD8 memory T cell subsets. General study results and limits: Precursor exhausted T cells appeared less diverse than stem-like memory T cells according to Chao1 estimates. The T cell repertoires of the stem-like memory and precursor exhausted subsets exhibited minimal overlap with one another.

UMI-labeled 5' RACE was the method by which TCR beta libraries were made. TCRdb reprocessed the 5' RACE reads and stores each CDR3 protein as one record, lacking DNA. The sample holds 10,000 to 15,000 distinct CDR3 sequences. This CDR3 spans 15 amino acids. Per germline, CDR1 LNHNV and CDR2 YYDKDF (reference sequence). Remarks on this clonotype: Antigen: not known.

The TCR sequence derives from a human donor in good health. This sequence joins TRBV15 and TRBJ2-2; TCRdb's D gene call, TRBD1, goes unchecked for lack of DNA. Sequenced material: CD8+ T cells from PBMCs. The CDR3 region is CATSKKGLSTGELFF.